This TCR beta chain is drawn from a study of CD8 T cells in Susac syndrome. Notes on the study in general: It was acknowledged in the study that its TCR sequencing and HLA analysis involved a relatively small number of individuals.

Comments on this clonotype: Its antigen is unknown.

The RNA, about 0.5 to 1 ug, was put through reverse transcription using random hexamers. TCRdb independently ran MiXCR on the immunoSEQ multiplex PCR reads; one entry per CDR3 protein. The sample includes a few hundred thousand distinct CDR3 sequences, less than 95% of them seen just once. J lost 0 bases, V lost 0 bases, and 8 bases had no gene match. CDR3 length equals 17 residues. The germline CDR1 and CDR2 sequences are DFQATT and SNEGSKA (reference sequence). The study sequenced TCR beta in blood CD8+ and CD4+ T cells. TEMRA cells were FACS-enriched, while CD8+ and CD4+ T cells were negatively isolated.

The source material was CD4+ T cells from PBMCs. This TCR was sampled from a human donor with Susac syndrome. This chain connects TRBV20-1 to TRBJ1-3; 7 bases are shared with TRBD1. In DNA form, the CDR3 reads TGCAGTGCTAGAGAAGCCCTGGGACAGAGCTCTGGAAACACCATATATTTT. It yields the protein CSAREALGQSSGNTIYF.